The 20 T cell receptor beta chains below all came from one sample that was sequenced in a study of CD8 T cells in Susac syndrome. When the RNA was reverse transcribed, random hexamers were used with an input of roughly 0.5 to 1 ug. Each CDR3 protein gets one entry after TCRdb re-called the immunoSEQ multiplex PCR reads with MiXCR. Of about 130,000 distinct CDR3 sequences in the sample, 95% are singletons; the top ten hold 0.18%. Sequencing was done on a sample of CD8+ T cells from PBMCs. The source of these receptors is a human donor with Susac syndrome.

This chain joins TRBV9 and TRBJ2-7; 9 bases align to TRBD1. J gave up 6 bases and V 3 bases, and 7 bases lay outside the gene matches. CDR1 is SGDLS and CDR2 is YYNGEE in the germline V gene. The CDR3 is made up of 14 amino acids. CDR3 nucleotides: TGTGCCAGCAGCGGAGACAGGGGGTCGGTCGAGCAGTACTTC. Translating gives CASSGDRGSVEQYF.

This chain uses TRBV6-5 with TRBJ2-3; 7 positions match TRBD2. CDR3 length equals 17 residues. The ends lost 0 bases at V and 6 bases at J; junction bases unmatched: 12. Germline CDR1 reads MNHEY; CDR2 reads SVGAGI. The DNA of the CDR3 is TGTGCCAGCAGTTACTCGAAGGCGGGAGCAGGTTTGGATACGCAGTATTTT. This translates into CASSYSKAGAGLDTQYF.

The J gene is TRBJ2-1, the V gene TRBV9, with 9 bases fitting TRBD1. V lost 4 bases to trimming and J lost 3 bases; unmatched junction nucleotides: 11. Germline CDR1 is SGDLS and CDR2 is YYNGEE. CDR3 length: 17 residues. The CDR3 protein is CASSPLRGQGNYNEQFF. As DNA, the CDR3 is TGTGCCAGCAGCCCCCTCCGGGGACAGGGAAACTACAATGAGCAGTTCTTC.

For the CDR3, the DNA is TGTGCCAGCAGCCAAGACTTCCTAGTTGAGAAGACCCAGTACTTC. It translates to CASSQDFLVEKTQYF. The rearrangement joins TRBV14 to TRBJ2-5; D is unclear. Looked up from germline, CDR1 is SGHDN and CDR2 is FVKESK. This CDR3 region has 15 residues. V lost 0 bases, J lost 6 bases, and 14 bases lay in between.

The gene calls are TRBV3-1 and TRBJ2-1; a possible D gene is TRBD2 (5 bases). V dropped 1 base and J dropped 8 bases, with 15 bases sitting between them. The CDR3 consists of 15 residues. Germline V gene sequence: CDR1 LGHDT, CDR2 YNNKEL (reference sequence). CDR3 protein: CASSQGFEGHDEQFF. In DNA, the CDR3 is TGTGCCAGCAGCCAAGGGTTCGAGGGTCACGATGAGCAGTTCTTC.

In this sample, this clonotype turned up once. The chain has TRBV14 and TRBJ1-2; 8 bases map to TRBD1. After removal of 2 bases from V and 5 bases from J, the junction contained 10 bases not matched to a gene. CDR3 length equals 16 residues. Germline V lookup: CDR1 SGHDN, CDR2 FVKESK. CDR3 protein: CASSQLQGEIGYGYTF. In DNA, the CDR3 is TGTGCCAGCAGCCAATTACAGGGGGAAATCGGTTATGGCTACACCTTC.

The chain uses TRBV20-1 and TRBJ1-1; a possible D gene is TRBD1 (6 bases). The CDR3 is 15 residues long. In germline, CDR1 is DFQATT, CDR2 SNEGSKA (reference sequence). Trimming removed 5 bases from V and 6 bases from J, with 22 bases in between. CDR3 nucleotides: TGCAGTGCTGCGGCTGTGGCAGGGGTTAGCGCTGAAGCTTTCTTT. This gives the protein CSAAAVAGVSAEAFF.

This clonotype has a single count. This chain links TRBV11-2 with TRBJ1-5; maybe TRBD1 (6 bases). The CDR3 is 14 amino acids. The germline gives CDR1 SGHAT, CDR2 FQNNGV. Trimming stripped 5 bases from V and 3 bases from J, with 11 bases between. CDR3 DNA sequence: TGTGCCAGCAGCAAGGGGGGTCTCAATCAGCCCCAGCATTTT. This encodes CASSKGGLNQPQHF.

The rearrangement joins TRBV27 to TRBJ2-7, with 10 bases lining up with TRBD1. CDR1 and CDR2 (germline): MNHEY, SMNVEV (reference sequence). Trimming cost V 5 bases and J 3 bases; bases outside gene matches: 4. The CDR3 length is 14 residues. The CDR3 DNA is TGTGCCAGCAGTCCCGACAGGGGGCTCTACGAGCAGTACTTC. Translating gives CASSPDRGLYEQYF.

This sequence joins TRBV5-1 and TRBJ2-3; D unresolved. CDR1 SGHRS and CDR2 YFSETQ come from the germline V gene. The V end was cut by 0 bases, the J end by 2 bases, with 7 bases between. The CDR3 loop spans 14 amino acids. CDR3 in amino acids: CASSLEGHTDTQYF. CDR3 nucleotides: TGCGCCAGCAGCTTGGAGGGCCACACAGATACGCAGTATTTT.

This rearrangement joins TRBV5-1 to TRBJ2-7; D remains unclear. The length of the CDR3 is 10 residues. V gave up 5 bases and J gave up 7 bases, with 7 bases separating them. The V gene's germline CDR1 is SGHRS and CDR2 YFSETQ. CDR3: CASSFWEQYF. The CDR3 DNA reads TGCGCCAGCAGTTTTTGGGAGCAGTACTTC.

The chain joins TRBV11-1 to TRBJ2-1; a possible D gene is TRBD2 (6 bases). Per germline, CDR1 SGHAT and CDR2 FQDESV (reference sequence). Trimming cost V 1 base and J 3 bases, with 13 bases left between them. This CDR3 is 16 amino acids long. The DNA for the CDR3 is TGTGCCAGCAGCTTAGTGGACTACTTACACTACAATGAGCAGTTCTTC. It specifies CASSLVDYLHYNEQFF.

The chain has TRBV27 and TRBJ1-5; TRBD1 matches at 12 bases. This CDR3 spans 13 amino acids. V shed 8 bases and J 6 bases; nucleotides not matched to a gene: 2. Germline assignment: CDR1 MNHEY and CDR2 SMNVEV (reference sequence). The CDR3 is CASGTGGGQPQHF. CDR3 coding DNA: TGTGCCAGCGGGACAGGGGGCGGTCAGCCCCAGCATTTT.

This clonotype was seen just once. This CDR3 reads CASSPQQYEQYF. CDR3 bases: TGTGCCAGCAGTCCTCAACAATACGAGCAGTACTTC. The chain links TRBV28 to TRBJ2-7; D is ambiguous. V gave up 5 bases and J gave up 4 bases, with 9 bases separating them. The germline CDR1 and CDR2 sequences are MDHEN and SYDVKM. The length of the CDR3 is 12 residues.

V gene TRBV14 combines with J gene TRBJ2-7; 15 bases agree with TRBD2. Germline CDR1 SGHDN, CDR2 FVKESK. The CDR3 runs to 21 residues. Losses at the gene ends were 0 bases for V and 5 bases for J; bases not matched to a gene: 17. The chain's CDR3 is CASSQDPLKGLAGGAGNEQYF. The CDR3 DNA follows: TGTGCCAGCAGCCAAGATCCTCTGAAGGGACTAGCGGGAGGTGCGGGGAACGAGCAGTACTTC.

The rearrangement joins TRBV12-3 or TRBV12-4 to TRBJ1-4; D perhaps matches TRBD1 (5 bases). V lost 7 bases and J lost 7, with 13 bases in between. There are 13 residues in the CDR3. The CDR3 bases are TGTGCCAGCATGGGACGGGGGGTTGAAAAACTGTTTTTT. Translation gives CASMGRGVEKLFF.

The rearrangement joins TRBV5-1 to TRBJ2-7; 9 bases map to TRBD2. Germline V CDR1 and CDR2: SGHRS, YFSETQ. Trimming cost V 4 bases and J 5 bases; bases outside gene matches: 13. This CDR3 has 16 residues. The CDR3 loop is CASSLSLSGSRDEQYF. The CDR3, as DNA: TGCGCCAGCAGCCTGTCCCTTAGCGGGAGTAGGGACGAGCAGTACTTC.

This chain joins TRBV6-5 and TRBJ1-4; D is undetermined. This CDR3 is built from 12 residues. Germline CDR1 reads MNHEY; CDR2 reads SVGAGI. Trimming stripped 4 bases from V and 8 bases from J, with 8 bases between. CDR3 sequence reads: CASSSTWEKLFF. The DNA of the CDR3 is TGTGCCAGCAGTTCTACCTGGGAAAAACTGTTTTTT.

The CDR3: CASRGPVRDRVTDTQYF. CDR3 sequence (DNA): TGTGCCAGCAGGGGACCGGTAAGGGACAGGGTCACAGATACGCAGTATTTT. The V gene is TRBV12-3 or TRBV12-4, the J gene TRBJ2-3, with TRBD1 matching over 9 bases. The CDR3 consists of 17 residues. Unmatched junction bases numbered 12, after V lost 6 bases and J lost 2 bases.

The chain has TRBV19 and TRBJ1-2, with TRBD1 as a possible D gene (5 bases). V was clipped by 7 bases and J by 5 bases, with 14 bases between them. The CDR3 totals 13 residues. Germline-derived CDR1 and CDR2 are LNHDA and SQIVND (reference sequence). CDR3 loop: CASTPGQIYGYTF. The CDR3, as DNA: TGTGCCAGTACCCCGGGGCAGATTTATGGCTACACCTTC.